This T cell receptor beta chain was recorded in a study of shared clonotypes between healthy human individuals (dated by TCRdb to the early 2020s). Regarding the research as a whole: A couple of women and a few men aged 18 to 49 years were included in the cohort. For each donor, CD4 naive and CD4 memory were each run on three plates, CD8 naive on two plates, and CD8 memory on one plate. Different laboratories and diverse techniques were used to prepare libraries and sequence TCR repertoires, to increase sequencing depth and limit assay-specific biases. Per donor, leukapheresis produced somewhere between about 0.8 and 9 billion PBMCs. Blood TCR repertoires of 5 or 6 healthy adults were deeply sequenced to estimate repertoire size and the extent of clonotype sharing between individuals. General conclusions and limits of the study: Even with the large sequencing depth, rarefaction of the sorted-subset datasets indicated that sequencing was incomplete. Approximately 5% of naive CD4, around 3.5% of naive CD8, roughly 2.4% of memory CD4, and around 0.42% of memory CD8 clonotypes were shared across a few donors. Compared with non-shared clonotypes, the clonotypes found in all four sorted-subset donors had higher generation probabilities. Estimated clonotype richness was generally larger for naive than for memory subsets. Pairwise subsampling led to the expectation that sequencing depth would affect the degree of clonotype sharing among donors. The genetic and exposure-history diversity represented was limited by the small number of donors. Sampling was limited to blood, and TCR repertoires in tissue likely differ from TCR repertoires in blood.

TCR CDR3 regions were amplified from genomic DNA by multiplex PCR using the deep immunoSEQ assay. For each cell subset, the extracted genomic DNA was distributed evenly across all wells of several immunoSEQ 96-well plates, and each plate served as one replicate. Each replicate PCR for sorted subsets received about 0.2 ug genomic DNA, equal to 30,000 or so T cell genomes. The purified libraries were quantified using a Qubit 3.0 fluorometer, sized with a Bioanalyzer 2100, and then quantified again using the KAPA Library Quantification kit. Each immunoSEQ 96-well plate was sequenced on its own single-read 150-cycle Illumina NextSeq 550 flow cell. Concerning the study's data processing: Because the immunoSEQ output held only junctional sequences and lacked quality scores, the filtering could not match the filtering applied to full-length reads. Sequences were annotated with PyIR, a Python wrapper for IgBLAST v1.9, and V/J genes and CDR3 were assigned using IMGT germline references. Reads were filtered out if the reads had weak V/J assignments (E-value above 1e-6), no CDR3, stop codons, out-of-frame junctions, or ambiguous translated residues. V3J clonotypes were defined by identical inferred V gene, J gene, and CDR3 amino acid sequence. The percentage overlap between two repertoires was calculated by dividing the number of shared unique clonotypes by the size of the smaller repertoire. RTK rarefaction, the Chao1 estimator, and Recon v2.1 estimates of unobserved clonotypes were used to assess repertoire richness. Generation probabilities for all TCRbeta clonotypes obtained by the gDNA method from a handful of donors were computed using OLGA. TCRdb limited this immuneACCESS table to in-frame rearrangements with V and J called. A share of clones is missing; checked studies link under half to unresolved V genes, and the rest is unexplained. From that table come the V and J calls and clone size; the DNA was used to work out D and trimming. The sample table shows approximately 2,300,000 clones, and 80% to 95% are seen once. The ten largest clones represent 0.37% of the sample.

With regard to this clone: Its antigen remains undetermined. Qualities for individual bases were not recorded, and no much larger clone is one base off.

Healthy HIV-negative adults with no recently reported acute infections or vaccinations were included as donors. All donors were Caucasian adults living in Nashville, Tennessee, USA. CD4+ T cells were enriched by magnetic negative selection; naive cells were then positively selected on CD45RA, and the negative fraction formed the memory subset. After blood collection by leukapheresis, PBMCs were isolated using Ficoll-Histopaque density gradient centrifugation and then cryopreserved in the vapor phase of liquid nitrogen. Analytical flow cytometry was used to check the purity and quantity of each magnetically sorted T cell population. Genomic DNA was isolated from every sorted fraction and measured by UV absorbance on a Nanodrop 2000c. For CDR1 and CDR2, the germline V gene lists SGHTS and YDEGEE. The V and J ends are trimmed by 0 bases and 4 bases, leaving 8 bases between them. The CDR3 has 14 amino acids, counting the end cysteine and phenylalanine. The retained sequence is limited to the CDR3, 42 bases, with the frame set at the first base.

The receptor chain draws on TRBV5-8 and TRBJ2-1; the D gene cannot be resolved reliably. The material sequenced was naive CD4+ T cells from PBMCs. Interpreted using the paper, the cell subset or site label stands for: CD45RA+ positively selected. The clonotype comes from a man between 18 and 35 years old in good health. Some clones in this sample may be carry-over from other donors' samples. The nucleotide sequence reads TGTGCCAGCAGCTTGGATAGACTTTACAATGAGCAGTTCTTC. Its translation is CASSLDRLYNEQFF.